These 8 T cell receptor beta chains came from one sample sequenced in a study of memory B cells and T cells in multiple sclerosis. Separate sequencing covered autoproliferating (CFSE-dim) and non-proliferating (CFSE-high) T cells from stimulus-free culture. Pooled replicate wells came from some 5x10^7 CFSE-labeled PBMCs cultured less than 8 days without stimulus. Antigens of these TCRs are unknown. Clones were sequenced by immunoSEQ multiplex PCR, and TCRdb holds only the in-frame ones, with some missing. The sample holds 40,000 to 50,000 clones, about four fifths seen once. Sample: PBMCs from blood kept in culture. All receptors come from a human donor with multiple sclerosis.

This chain connects TRBV7-9 to TRBJ1-5; TRBD1 agrees at 8 bases. In germline, CDR1 is SEHNR, CDR2 FQNEAQ (reference sequence). The CDR3 runs to 14 residues. J was trimmed by 5 bases and V by 5 bases; bases with no gene match: 5. The CDR3 is CASSPQGADQPQHF. As DNA, the CDR3 is TGTGCCAGCAGCCCCCAGGGGGCGGATCAGCCCCAGCATTTT.

This chain links TRBV5-8 with TRBJ2-2, with 11 bases that match TRBD2. The trim removed 6 bases at V and 3 bases at J, leaving 7 bases unmatched. CDR3 length: 16 amino acids. Germline CDR1 and CDR2: SGHTS and YDEGEE. The CDR3 nucleotides are TGTGCCAGCAAACCGGGACTAGCGGCTTACACCGGGGAGCTGTTTTTT. Its translation is CASKPGLAAYTGELFF. Filled out from reference TRBV5-8 and TRBJ2-2, the complete variable domain reads EAGVTQSPTHLIKTRGQQATLRCSPISGHTSVYWYQQALGLGLQFLLWYDEGEERNRGNFPPRFSGRQFPNYSSELNVNALELEDSALYLCASKPGLAAYTGELFFGEGSRLTVL.

The CDR3 DNA follows: TGCACCCTTACGGGGGGCGATTCTGAGACCCAGTACTTC. Translation: CTLTGGDSETQYF. This chain links TRBV29-1 with TRBJ2-5, with D maybe TRBD2 (7 bases). The germline V gene has CDR1 SQVTM and CDR2 ANQGSEA. The CDR3 length is 13 residues.

The gene calls are TRBV6-1 and TRBJ1-1, with a weak D call TRBD1 (5 bases). Looked up from germline, CDR1 is MNHNS and CDR2 is SASEGT. This CDR3 region has 10 residues. V lost 7 bases and J lost 10, with 10 bases in between. The CDR3 sequence is CASTLGGAFF. The CDR3 DNA reads TGTGCCAGCACCCTCGGGGGAGCTTTCTTT.

As regards this clone: Germline and junction disagree at one end, which may indicate a read error. Distinct nucleotide sequences in the sample also encode this CDR3. J is TRBJ1-1 and V is TRBV5-4, with a tentative D call TRBD1 (6 bases). Germline V gene lookup returns CDR1 SGHNT and CDR2 YYREEE (reference sequence). The CDR3 contains 12 residues. CDR3 amino acids: CASKGQGTEAFF. As DNA, the CDR3 is TGTGCCAGCAAGGGACAAGGGACTGAAGCCTTCTTT.

This chain connects TRBV15 to TRBJ1-4; D is undetermined. Trimming stripped 3 bases from V and 2 bases from J, with 10 bases between. The V gene's germline CDR1 is LNHNV and CDR2 YYDKDF (reference sequence). This CDR3 region has 15 residues. In nucleotides, the CDR3 is TGTGCCACCAGCAGTAACCCTACTACTAATGAAAAACTGTTTTTT. Translation: CATSSNPTTNEKLFF.

The chain couples TRBV2 to TRBJ1-2; D possibly corresponds to TRBD1 (6 bases). Germline-derived CDR1 and CDR2 are SNHLY and FYNNEI. Trimming shortened V by 6 bases and J by 5 bases, and 16 bases separated the two germline ends. The CDR3 length is 14 residues. CDR3 nucleotide sequence: TGTGCCAGCAGCGTCTCGGAGGGGGGGTATGGCTACACCTTC. This codes for CASSVSEGGYGYTF.

The chain couples TRBV2 to TRBJ2-7; D is perhaps TRBD2 (6 bases). This CDR3 has 14 residues. The germline CDR1 and CDR2 sequences are SNHLY and FYNNEI. V lost 3 bases to trimming and J lost 2 bases, with 11 bases between them. The CDR3 DNA sequence: TGTGCCAGCAGTGAGGGGACTGGGCCCTACGAGCAGTACTTC. Amino acid sequence: CASSEGTGPYEQYF.